This T cell receptor (beta chain) was documented in a study of shared clonotypes between healthy human individuals (TCRdb year 2020). Describing the broader study: A couple of women and a few men aged 18 to 49 years were included in the cohort. Different laboratories and diverse techniques were used to prepare libraries and sequence TCR repertoires, to increase sequencing depth and limit assay-specific biases. To estimate repertoire size and how much clonotype sharing occurs between individuals, the study deeply sequenced the blood TCR repertoires of about 5 healthy adults. For each donor, CD4 naive and CD4 memory were each given three plates, CD8 naive was given two plates, and CD8 memory was given one plate. Between about 0.8 and 9 billion PBMCs per donor were obtained by leukapheresis. The paper's findings and limits, for the study overall: Incomplete sequencing was indicated by rarefaction of sorted-subset datasets, despite the large sequencing depth. Naive subsets generally had larger estimated clonotype richness than memory subsets did. Sampling was limited to blood, and TCR repertoires in tissue likely differ from TCR repertoires in blood. Pairwise subsampling led to the expectation that sequencing depth would affect the degree of clonotype sharing among donors. Higher generation probabilities were observed for clonotypes shared by all four sorted-subset donors than for non-shared clonotypes. Approximately 5% of naive CD4, 3.5% of naive CD8, 2.3% of memory CD4, and approximately 0.39% of memory CD8 clonotypes were shared across a handful of donors. The genetic and exposure-history diversity represented was limited by the small number of donors.

The donors were healthy, HIV-negative adults with no recently reported acute infections or vaccinations. Only Caucasian adults living in Nashville, Tennessee, USA were represented among the donors. CD4+ T cells were enriched by magnetic negative selection, after which naive cells were positively selected on CD45RA and the negative fraction was taken as the memory subset. Blood was obtained by leukapheresis, after which PBMCs were separated by Ficoll-Histopaque density gradient centrifugation and cryopreserved in liquid nitrogen vapor phase. Analytical flow cytometry was used to check the purity and quantity of every magnetically sorted T cell population. Genomic DNA was isolated from every sorted fraction and measured by UV absorbance on a Nanodrop 2000c. Per the germline V gene, SGHAT is the CDR1 and FQNNGV is the CDR2. From the cysteine up to the phenylalanine, the CDR3 has a length of 13 residues. CDR3 DNA is the only sequence kept; it has 39 bases, read in frame from the first base. V drops 1 base and J drops 5 bases, leaving 8 bases in between.

Comment on this clone: Its antigen remains unidentified. One base away there is no much larger clone; base qualities are not given.

Using the deep immunoSEQ assay, TCR CDR3 regions were amplified from genomic DNA by multiplex PCR. For each cell subset, the extracted genomic DNA was distributed evenly across all wells of several immunoSEQ 96-well plates, and each plate served as one replicate. Each replicate PCR for sorted subsets received roughly 0.2 ug genomic DNA, equal to 28,000 or so T cell genomes. The purified libraries were quantified using a Qubit 3.0 fluorometer, sized with a Bioanalyzer 2100, and then quantified again using the KAPA Library Quantification kit. Every immunoSEQ 96-well plate was sequenced on a dedicated single-read 150-cycle Illumina NextSeq 550 flow cell. The authors' pipeline ran thus. Because the immunoSEQ output included only junctional sequences and no quality scores, the filtering could not be the same as the filtering used for full-length reads. Sequences were annotated with PyIR, a Python wrapper for IgBLAST v1.9, and V/J genes and CDR3 were assigned using IMGT germline references. Reads were removed for weak V/J assignments (E-value above 1e-6), missing CDR3, stop codons, out-of-frame junctions, or ambiguous translated residues. V3J clonotypes were defined as sequences sharing the same inferred V gene, J gene, and CDR3 amino acid sequence. Percentage overlap between repertoires was computed as shared unique clonotypes divided by the size of the smaller repertoire. Richness of each repertoire was evaluated using RTK rarefaction, the Chao1 estimator, and Recon v2.1 estimates of unobserved clonotypes. For all TCRbeta clonotypes obtained by the gDNA method from a few donors, generation probabilities were computed with OLGA. Here the immuneACCESS table is served through TCRdb, limited to in-frame sequences with V and J called. Missing clones are a known gap in these copies; in checked studies unresolved V genes cover under half, and the rest lacks a known reason. V and J calls and clone size come straight from that table; D and trimming were deduced from the DNA. The sample has some 1.4 million clones on record, 95% to 97% of them singletons. In total, the top ten clones hold 1.2% of the sample.

The sequencing sample was made of naive CD4+ T cells sorted from blood. The label giving this sample's cell subset or site can be read as: CD45RA+ positively selected. The sequence came from a young man in good health. The rearrangement joined TRBV11-2 to TRBJ2-5, with the identity of the D gene unclear. The DNA sequence is as follows: TGTGCCAGCAGCTTAGTGGGCTCGGAGACCCAGTACTTC. Its protein product is CASSLVGSETQYF.